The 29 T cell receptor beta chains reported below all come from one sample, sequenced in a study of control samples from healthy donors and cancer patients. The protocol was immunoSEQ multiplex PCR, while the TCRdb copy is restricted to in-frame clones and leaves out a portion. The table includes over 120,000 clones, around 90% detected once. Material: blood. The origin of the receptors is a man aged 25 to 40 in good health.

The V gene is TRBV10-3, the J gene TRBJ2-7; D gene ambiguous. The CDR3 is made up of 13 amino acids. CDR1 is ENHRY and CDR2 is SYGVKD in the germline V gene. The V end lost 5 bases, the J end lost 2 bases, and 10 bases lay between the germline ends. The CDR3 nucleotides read TGTGCCATCAGTCCGAGGTTTACCTACGAGCAGTACTTC. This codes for CAISPRFTYEQYF.

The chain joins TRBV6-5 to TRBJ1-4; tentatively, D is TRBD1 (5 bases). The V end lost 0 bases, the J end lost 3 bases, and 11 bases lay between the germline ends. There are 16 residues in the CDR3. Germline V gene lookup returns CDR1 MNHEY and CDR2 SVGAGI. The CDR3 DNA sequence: TGTGCCAGCAGTTACTCGAGTGCAGGGCCTAATGAAAAACTGTTTTTT. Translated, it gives CASSYSSAGPNEKLFF.

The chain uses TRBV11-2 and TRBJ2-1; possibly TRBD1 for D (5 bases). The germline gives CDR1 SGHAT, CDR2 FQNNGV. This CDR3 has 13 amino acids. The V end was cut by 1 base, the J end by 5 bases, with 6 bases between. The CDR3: CASSLGQNNEQFF. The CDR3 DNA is TGTGCCAGCAGCTTAGGACAGAACAATGAGCAGTTCTTC.

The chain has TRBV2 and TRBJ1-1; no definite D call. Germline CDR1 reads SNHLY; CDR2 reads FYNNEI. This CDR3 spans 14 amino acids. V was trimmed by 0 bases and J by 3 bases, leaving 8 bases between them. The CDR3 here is CASSEAGWDTEAFF. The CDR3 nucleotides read TGTGCCAGCAGTGAAGCAGGGTGGGACACTGAAGCTTTCTTT.

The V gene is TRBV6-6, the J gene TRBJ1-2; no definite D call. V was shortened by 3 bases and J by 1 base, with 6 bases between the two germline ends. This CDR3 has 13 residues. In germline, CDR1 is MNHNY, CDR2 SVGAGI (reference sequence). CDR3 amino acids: CASSYQNNYGYTF. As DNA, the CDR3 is TGTGCCAGCAGTTATCAGAATAACTATGGCTACACCTTC.

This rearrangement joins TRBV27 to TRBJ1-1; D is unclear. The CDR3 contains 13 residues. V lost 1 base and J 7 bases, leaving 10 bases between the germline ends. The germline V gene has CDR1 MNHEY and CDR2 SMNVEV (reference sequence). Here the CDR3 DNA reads TGTGCCAGCAGTTTATGGGCAGGCGGTGAAGCTTTCTTT. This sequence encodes CASSLWAGGEAFF.

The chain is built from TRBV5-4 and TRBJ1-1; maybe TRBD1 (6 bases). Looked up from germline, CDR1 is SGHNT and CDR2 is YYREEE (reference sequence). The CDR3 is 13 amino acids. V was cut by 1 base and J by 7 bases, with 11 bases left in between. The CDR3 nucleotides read TGTGCCAGCAGCTTGTTGGGGGCTGATGAAGCTTTCTTT. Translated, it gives CASSLLGADEAFF. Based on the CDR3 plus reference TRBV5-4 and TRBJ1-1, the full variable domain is ETGVTQSPTHLIKTRGQQVTLRCSSQSGHNTVSWYQQALGQGPQFIFQYYREEENGRGNFPPRFSGLQFPNYSSELNVNALELDDSALYLCASSLLGADEAFFGQGTRLTVV.

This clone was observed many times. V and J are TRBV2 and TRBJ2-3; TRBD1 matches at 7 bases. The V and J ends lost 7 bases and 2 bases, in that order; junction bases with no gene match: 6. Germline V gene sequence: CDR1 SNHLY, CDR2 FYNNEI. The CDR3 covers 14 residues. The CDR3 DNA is TGTGCCAGCACTAAGGACAGGATCACAGATACGCAGTATTTT. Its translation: CASTKDRITDTQYF.

This chain's CDR3 is CASSGVQFNEQFF. CDR3 DNA sequence: TGTGCCAGCAGCGGGGTGCAGTTCAATGAGCAGTTCTTC. J is TRBJ2-1 and V is TRBV25-1; tentative D call: TRBD2 (5 bases). The CDR3 is made up of 13 amino acids. V lost 6 bases, J lost 6 bases, and 12 bases lay in between. The germline gives CDR1 MGHDK, CDR2 SYGVNS.

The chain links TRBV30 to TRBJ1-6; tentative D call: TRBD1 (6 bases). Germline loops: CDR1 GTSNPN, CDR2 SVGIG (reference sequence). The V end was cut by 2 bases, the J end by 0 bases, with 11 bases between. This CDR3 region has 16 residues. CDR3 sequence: CAWSIQGSSYNSPLHF. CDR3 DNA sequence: TGTGCCTGGAGTATACAGGGCAGCTCCTATAATTCACCCCTCCACTTT.

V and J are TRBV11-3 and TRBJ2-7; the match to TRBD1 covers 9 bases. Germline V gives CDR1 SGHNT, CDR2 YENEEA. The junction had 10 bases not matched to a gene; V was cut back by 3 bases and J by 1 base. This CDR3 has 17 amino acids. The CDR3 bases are TGTGCCAGCAGCTTGGGTTACAGGGGGCCCCATTCCTACGAGCAGTACTTC. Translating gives CASSLGYRGPHSYEQYF.

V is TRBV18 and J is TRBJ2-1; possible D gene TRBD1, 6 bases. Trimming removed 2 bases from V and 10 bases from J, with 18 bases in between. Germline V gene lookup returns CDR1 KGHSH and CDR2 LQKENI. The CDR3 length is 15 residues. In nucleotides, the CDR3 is TGTGCCAGCTCACCAAAGGTGGGTCAGGGGTCCGAGCAGTTCTTC. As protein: CASSPKVGQGSEQFF.

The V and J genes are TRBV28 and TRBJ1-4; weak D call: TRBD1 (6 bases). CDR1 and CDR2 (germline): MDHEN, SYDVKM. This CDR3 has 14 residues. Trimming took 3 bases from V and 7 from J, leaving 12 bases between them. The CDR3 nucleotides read TGTGCCAGCAGTTTCAGGGGCGCCAGTGAAAAACTGTTTTTT. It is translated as CASSFRGASEKLFF.

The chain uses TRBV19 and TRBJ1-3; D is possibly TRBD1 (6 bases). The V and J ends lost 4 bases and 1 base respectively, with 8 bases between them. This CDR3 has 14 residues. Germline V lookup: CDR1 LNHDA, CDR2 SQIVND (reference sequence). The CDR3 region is CASSSGTSGNTIYF. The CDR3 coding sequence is TGTGCCAGTAGTAGCGGGACATCTGGAAACACCATATATTTT. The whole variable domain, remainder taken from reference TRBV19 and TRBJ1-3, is DGGITQSPKYLFRKEGQNVTLSCEQNLNHDAMYWYRQDPGQGLRLIYYSQIVNDFQKGDIAEGYSVSREKKESFPLTVTSAQKNPTAFYLCASSSGTSGNTIYFGEGSWLTVV.

In DNA form, the CDR3 reads TGTGCCAGCAGCCAAGCAGGTCGTAGCTCCTACAATGAGCAGTTCTTC. This gives the protein CASSQAGRSSYNEQFF. This chain joins TRBV3-1 (or the pseudogene TRBV3-2) and TRBJ2-1; D gene unclear. The V gene lost 1 base and the J gene lost 0 bases, with 10 bases spanning the gap. This CDR3 is built from 16 residues. Germline V gene lookup returns CDR1 LGHDT and CDR2 YNNKEL (reference sequence).

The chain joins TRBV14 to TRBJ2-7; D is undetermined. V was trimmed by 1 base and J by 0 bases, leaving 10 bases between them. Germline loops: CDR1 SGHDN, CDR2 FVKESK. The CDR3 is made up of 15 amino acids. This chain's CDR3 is CASSQVGDSSYEQYF. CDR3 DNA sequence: TGTGCCAGCAGCCAAGTCGGTGATAGCTCCTACGAGCAGTACTTC.

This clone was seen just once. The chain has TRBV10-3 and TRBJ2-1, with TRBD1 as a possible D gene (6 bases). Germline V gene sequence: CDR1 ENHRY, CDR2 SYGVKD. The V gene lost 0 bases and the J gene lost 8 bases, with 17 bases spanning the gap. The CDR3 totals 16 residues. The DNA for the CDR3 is TGTGCCATCAGTGAGTCGAGGTCAGGGGCCTCGGATGAGCAGTTCTTC. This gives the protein CAISESRSGASDEQFF.

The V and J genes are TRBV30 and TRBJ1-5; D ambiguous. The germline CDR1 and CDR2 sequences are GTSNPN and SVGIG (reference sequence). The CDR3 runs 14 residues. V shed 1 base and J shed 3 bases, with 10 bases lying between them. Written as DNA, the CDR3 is TGTGCCTGGAGTGGGACGGCTCACAATCAGCCCCAGCATTTT. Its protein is CAWSGTAHNQPQHF.

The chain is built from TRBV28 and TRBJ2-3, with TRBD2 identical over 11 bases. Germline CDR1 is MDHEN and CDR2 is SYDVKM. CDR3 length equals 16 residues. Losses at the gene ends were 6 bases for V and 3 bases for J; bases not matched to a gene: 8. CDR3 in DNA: TGTGCCAGCAGACATAGCGGGGGGGCCATAACAGATACGCAGTATTTT. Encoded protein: CASRHSGGAITDTQYF.

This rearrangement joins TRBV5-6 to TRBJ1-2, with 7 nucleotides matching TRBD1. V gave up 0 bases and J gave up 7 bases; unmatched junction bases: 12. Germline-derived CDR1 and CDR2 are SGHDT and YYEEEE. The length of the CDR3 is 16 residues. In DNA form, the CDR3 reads TGTGCCAGCAGCTTGGGGCCCGACAGGGTTGATGGTGGCTACACCTTC. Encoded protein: CASSLGPDRVDGGYTF.

The CDR3 loop is CASSSGQSLNYGYTF. The CDR3, as DNA: TGCGCCAGCAGCTCCGGACAGAGTCTTAACTATGGCTACACCTTC. The chain is built from TRBV5-1 and TRBJ1-2; a weak D match, TRBD1 (6 bases). The germline V gene encodes CDR1 SGHRS and CDR2 YFSETQ. V lost 3 bases and J lost 1, with 13 bases in between. The CDR3 covers 15 residues.

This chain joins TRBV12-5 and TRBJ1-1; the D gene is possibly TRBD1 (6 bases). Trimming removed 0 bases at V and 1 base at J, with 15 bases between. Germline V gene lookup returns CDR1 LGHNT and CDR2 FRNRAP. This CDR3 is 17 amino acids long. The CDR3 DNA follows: TGTGCTAGTGGTTTGGTTCTGGGGGGGGCCGGGAACACTGAAGCTTTCTTT. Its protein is CASGLVLGGAGNTEAFF.

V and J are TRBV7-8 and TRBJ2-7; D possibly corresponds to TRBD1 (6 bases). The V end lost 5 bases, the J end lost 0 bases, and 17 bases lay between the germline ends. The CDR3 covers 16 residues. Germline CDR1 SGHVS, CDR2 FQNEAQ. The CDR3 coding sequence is TGTGCCAGCAGCGTGTCCGGGACACCGAGCTCCTACGAGCAGTACTTC. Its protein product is CASSVSGTPSSYEQYF.

CDR3 region: CASSQGPGLAIEQYF. The CDR3, as DNA: TGCGCCAGCAGCCAAGGGCCCGGACTAGCGATCGAGCAGTACTTC. The chain joins TRBV4-1 to TRBJ2-7, with 9 bases aligning to TRBD2. V lost 1 base to trimming and J lost 6 bases; unmatched junction nucleotides: 7. The CDR3 totals 15 residues. Germline loops: CDR1 MGHRA, CDR2 YSYEKL.

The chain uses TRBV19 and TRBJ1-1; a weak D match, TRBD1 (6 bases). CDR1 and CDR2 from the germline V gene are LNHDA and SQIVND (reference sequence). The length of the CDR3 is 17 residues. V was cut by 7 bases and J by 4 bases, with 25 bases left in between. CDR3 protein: CASIDSGSAGASTEAFF. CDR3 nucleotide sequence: TGTGCCAGTATTGATTCGGGGTCGGCAGGGGCGAGCACTGAAGCTTTCTTT.

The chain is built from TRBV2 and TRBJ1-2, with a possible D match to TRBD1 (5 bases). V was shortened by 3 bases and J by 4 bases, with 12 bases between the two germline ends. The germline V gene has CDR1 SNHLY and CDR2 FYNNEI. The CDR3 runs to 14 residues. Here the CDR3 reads CASSDPGLLYGYTF. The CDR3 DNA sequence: TGTGCCAGCAGTGACCCAGGGCTGCTCTATGGCTACACCTTC.

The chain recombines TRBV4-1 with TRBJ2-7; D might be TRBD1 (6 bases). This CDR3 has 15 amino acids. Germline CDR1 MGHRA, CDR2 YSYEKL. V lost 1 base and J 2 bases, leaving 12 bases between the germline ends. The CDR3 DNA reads TGCGCCAGCAGCCAAGCCCAGGACAGCACCTACGAGCAGTACTTC. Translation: CASSQAQDSTYEQYF.

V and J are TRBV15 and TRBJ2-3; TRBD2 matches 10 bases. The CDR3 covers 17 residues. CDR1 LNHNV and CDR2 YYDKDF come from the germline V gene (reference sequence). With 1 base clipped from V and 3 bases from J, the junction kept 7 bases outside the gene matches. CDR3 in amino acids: CATSRGIAGGPTDTQYF. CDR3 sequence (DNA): TGTGCCACCAGCAGAGGAATAGCGGGGGGCCCTACAGATACGCAGTATTTT.

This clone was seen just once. CDR3 bases: TGTGCCAGCAGCGTCCGACAGGCGAACACCGGGGAGCTGTTTTTT. Translation gives CASSVRQANTGELFF. V is TRBV9 and J is TRBJ2-2, with D maybe TRBD1 (6 bases). This CDR3 spans 15 amino acids. Trimming removed 2 bases at V and 0 bases at J, with 8 bases between. Germline values: CDR1 SGDLS, CDR2 YYNGEE.